The 13 T cell receptor beta chains given below trace back to one sample, sequenced in a study of cytomegalovirus exposure and HLA in healthy donors. PCR used 60 Vbeta primers and 13 Jbeta primers. Clones were sequenced by immunoSEQ multiplex PCR, and TCRdb holds only the in-frame ones, with some missing. This sample contains around 200,000 clones. The specimen was PBMCs. The receptors come from a girl aged 2 to 9 in good health and CMV-seropositive.

The genes are TRBV7-8 and TRBJ1-5, with a tentative D call TRBD1 (5 bases). This CDR3 comprises 14 residues. Germline V gives CDR1 SGHVS, CDR2 FQNEAQ. V gave up 2 bases and J gave up 3 bases, with 8 bases separating them. Written as DNA, the CDR3 is TGTGCCAGCAGCTTATCCAGGGTCAATCAGCCCCAGCATTTT. It is translated as CASSLSRVNQPQHF.

V gene TRBV15 combines with J gene TRBJ2-3; TRBD2 might be the D (5 bases). Germline V CDR1 and CDR2: LNHNV, YYDKDF (reference sequence). CDR3 size: 14 residues. V was trimmed by 5 bases and J by 6 bases, leaving 15 bases between them. The CDR3 region has the DNA TGTGCCACCAGCCCCCGGACTGGTGGGGATACGCAGTATTTT. This sequence encodes CATSPRTGGDTQYF.

V gene TRBV28 combines with J gene TRBJ1-4; 8 nucleotides agree with TRBD1. V was pared by 7 bases and J by 7 bases, with 11 bases of the junction left unmatched. The CDR3 has 15 amino acids. Germline CDR1 MDHEN, CDR2 SYDVKM. CDR3 sequence reads: CASNGAGTGGEKLFF. The CDR3 DNA reads TGTGCCAGCAATGGGGCTGGGACAGGAGGTGAAAAACTGTTTTTT.

This CDR3 is CASSRQGQGNHGYTF. CDR3 sequence (DNA): TGTGCCAGCAGCCGCCAGGGACAGGGGAACCATGGCTACACCTTC. This chain links TRBV7-2 with TRBJ1-2; TRBD1 agrees at 10 bases. Germline loops: CDR1 SGHTA, CDR2 FQGNSA. The CDR3 spans 15 residues. After removal of 5 bases from V and 6 bases from J, the junction contained 9 bases not matched to a gene.

The chain is built from TRBV18 and TRBJ1-5, with unresolved D. The CDR3 consists of 13 residues. The V end lost 2 bases, the J end lost 6 bases, and 8 bases lay between the germline ends. The germline CDR1 and CDR2 sequences are KGHSH and LQKENI. CDR3 loop: CASSPDMGQPQHF. The CDR3 DNA follows: TGTGCCAGCTCACCAGACATGGGTCAGCCCCAGCATTTT. Using reference TRBV18 and TRBJ1-5 for the parts outside the CDR3, the full variable domain is NAGVMQNPRHLVRRRGQEARLRCSPMKGHSHVYWYRQLPEEGLKFMVYLQKENIIDESGMPKERFSAEFPKEGPSILRIQQVVRGDSAAYFCASSPDMGQPQHFGDGTRLSIL.

The V and J genes are TRBV11-2 and TRBJ2-1, with TRBD2 as a possible D gene (5 bases). The length of the CDR3 is 14 residues. Germline V lookup: CDR1 SGHAT, CDR2 FQNNGV. Deletions cut 0 bases from V and 4 bases from J, with 7 bases between. CDR3 sequence reads: CASSLEPGYNEQFF. CDR3 sequence (DNA): TGTGCCAGCAGCTTAGAACCGGGGTACAATGAGCAGTTCTTC. The full variable domain, with the rest looked up from reference TRBV11-2 and TRBJ2-1, is EAGVAQSPRYKIIEKRQSVAFWCNPISGHATLYWYQQILGQGPKLLIQFQNNGVVDDSQLPKDRFSAERLKGVDSTLKIQPAKLEDSAVYLCASSLEPGYNEQFFGPGTRLTVL.

The CDR3: CASRGRVSNQPQHF. CDR3 nucleotide sequence: TGTGCCAGCAGGGGGAGGGTAAGCAATCAGCCCCAGCATTTT. The genes are TRBV6-1 and TRBJ1-5; D not certain. The CDR3 is 14 amino acids. Trimming left V 6 bases short and J 1 base short, with 10 bases between. Germline CDR1 is MNHNS and CDR2 is SASEGT.

The J gene is TRBJ2-1, the V gene TRBV6-5; D perhaps matches TRBD1 (5 bases). The CDR3 has 14 residues. Per the germline V gene, CDR1 is MNHEY and CDR2 is SVGAGI. With 2 bases removed from V and 0 bases from J, the gap between germline ends came to 5 bases. The DNA for the CDR3 is TGTGCCAGCAGTTACGGGGCCTCCTACAATGAGCAGTTCTTC. This gives the protein CASSYGASYNEQFF.

This rearrangement joins TRBV27 to TRBJ1-5, with D hard to call. Germline CDR1 is MNHEY and CDR2 is SMNVEV (reference sequence). CDR3 length: 14 residues. V shed 5 bases and J shed 0 bases, with 8 bases lying between them. CDR3: CASSQVASNQPQHF. CDR3 DNA sequence: TGTGCCAGCAGTCAGGTCGCTAGCAATCAGCCCCAGCATTTT.

This chain connects TRBV28 to TRBJ1-5, with D possibly TRBD1 on 6 matching bases. The CDR3 spans 14 residues. V was trimmed by 2 bases and J by 7 bases, leaving 12 bases between them. Germline V CDR1 and CDR2: MDHEN, SYDVKM. The CDR3 coding sequence is TGTGCCAGCAGTTTACTACAGGGTACCCAGCCCCAGCATTTT. Amino acid sequence: CASSLLQGTQPQHF.

The chain has TRBV28 and TRBJ1-1, with TRBD1 identical over 8 bases. The trim removed 4 bases at V and 2 bases at J, leaving 6 bases unmatched. The CDR3 has 15 residues. The germline V gene has CDR1 MDHEN and CDR2 SYDVKM. The CDR3 here is CASSSRTGRNTEAFF. In nucleotides, the CDR3 is TGTGCCAGCAGTTCCAGGACAGGGCGAAACACTGAAGCTTTCTTT.

This sequence joins TRBV19 and TRBJ2-7, with 8 positions matching TRBD1. Germline assignment: CDR1 LNHDA and CDR2 SQIVND (reference sequence). The CDR3 is 14 amino acids. V dropped 6 bases and J dropped 0; count of bases not matched to a gene: 4. DNA of the CDR3: TGTGCCAGTAGAGACAGGGGAGGCTCCTACGAGCAGTACTTC. This encodes CASRDRGGSYEQYF. Full variable domain (rest looked up from reference TRBV19 and TRBJ2-7): DGGITQSPKYLFRKEGQNVTLSCEQNLNHDAMYWYRQDPGQGLRLIYYSQIVNDFQKGDIAEGYSVSREKKESFPLTVTSAQKNPTAFYLCASRDRGGSYEQYFGPGTRLTVT.

The V gene is TRBV5-4, the J gene TRBJ2-3; 8 nucleotides match TRBD2. Trimming cost V 0 bases and J 0 bases; bases outside gene matches: 9. This CDR3 spans 18 amino acids. Germline lookup yields CDR1 SGHNT and CDR2 YYREEE (reference sequence). CDR3 nucleotide sequence: TGTGCCAGCAGCTTGGGGGGCTACGGGAGGGCTAGCACAGATACGCAGTATTTT. This encodes CASSLGGYGRASTDTQYF.